The 13 T cell receptor beta chains given below trace back to one sample, sequenced in a study of blood T cells in healthy people across ages. The use of a sample-barcoded 5' primer and a J-beta primer mix characterized a second PCR of roughly 6 to 11 cycles. MiXCR, applied by TCRdb to the 5' RACE reads, yields one record per CDR3 protein. The repertoire holds some 1.7 million distinct CDR3 sequences, with about 28% as singletons. Sequenced: blood. The source of these receptors is a woman under 40 in good health.

This clonotype was detected a few times. The CDR3 DNA sequence: TGTGCCAGCACCACAGGGGTGGCCCCGTTGTCGGAAGCTTTCTTT. Its protein product is CASTTGVAPLSEAFF. This chain joins TRBV6-1 and TRBJ1-1, with 7 nucleotides matching TRBD1. In germline, CDR1 is MNHNS, CDR2 SASEGT. The CDR3 runs 15 residues. With V trimmed by 7 bases and J by 8 bases, 16 bases remained unmatched.

In DNA, the CDR3 is TGCGCCAGCAGCTTGGCAGCAGGACCTTCGATTAGCTCCTACGAGCAGTACTTC. Translating it yields CASSLAAGPSISSYEQYF. V usage is TRBV5-1 and J usage is TRBJ2-7, with no clear D. The CDR3 runs to 18 residues. The V end was cut by 0 bases, the J end by 0 bases, with 19 bases between. Germline CDR1 SGHRS, CDR2 YFSETQ.

This clonotype was seen more than once but under ten times. In nucleotides, the CDR3 is TGTGCCAGCACACAGGGGGGGGCTTTCTACGAGCAGTACTTC. Protein product: CASTQGGAFYEQYF. The rearrangement joins TRBV7-2 to TRBJ2-7; D might be TRBD1 (8 bases). V shed 7 bases and J shed 3 bases, with 16 bases lying between them. CDR1 and CDR2 from the germline V gene are SGHTA and FQGNSA. CDR3 length equals 14 residues.

At least ten counts were recorded for this clonotype. A much larger clone lies one base from this, so it may be a read error. The chain recombines TRBV3-1 with TRBJ2-5; possibly TRBD2 for D (6 bases). The length of the CDR3 is 16 residues. V was shortened by 6 bases and J by 11 bases, with 28 bases between the two germline ends. The germline V gene has CDR1 LGHDT and CDR2 YNNKEL (reference sequence). The CDR3 nucleotides read TGTGCCAGCAGTCCCCAGACTAGTGGGGTGAGCAATGAGCAGTACTTC. It translates to CASSPQTSGVSNEQYF.

This rearrangement joins TRBV6-6 to TRBJ2-7; D not resolved. Trimming took off 0 bases at V and 2 bases at J, with 14 bases between the two ends. The CDR3 contains 16 residues. Germline V CDR1 and CDR2: MNHNY, SVGAGI (reference sequence). CDR3 residues: CASSYSYRQPTYEQYF. CDR3 nucleotides: TGTGCCAGCAGTTACTCGTACCGGCAGCCTACCTACGAGCAGTACTTC.

V gene TRBV20-1 combines with J gene TRBJ2-3; D perhaps matches TRBD2 (6 bases). In germline, CDR1 is DFQATT, CDR2 SNEGSKA (reference sequence). The ends were cut back, 2 bases at V and 6 bases at J, with 18 bases in the middle. The CDR3 extends over 15 amino acids. CDR3 protein: CSARLRGYEGDTQYF. CDR3 bases: TGCAGTGCTAGATTGCGGGGCTACGAGGGGGATACGCAGTATTTT.

The chain uses TRBV6-1 and TRBJ1-2, with unresolved D. The CDR3 is 15 amino acids. The V gene's germline CDR1 is MNHNS and CDR2 SASEGT. V was pared by 0 bases and J by 0 bases, with 8 bases between. Here the CDR3 DNA reads TGTGCCAGCAGTGAAGCAAGACTGGCTAACTATGGCTACACCTTC. The encoded protein is CASSEARLANYGYTF.

The chain recombines TRBV20-1 with TRBJ2-3; 8 nucleotides match TRBD2. V dropped 0 bases and J dropped 4; count of bases not matched to a gene: 6. This CDR3 has 15 amino acids. Germline lookup yields CDR1 DFQATT and CDR2 SNEGSKA (reference sequence). The CDR3 bases are TGCAGTGCTAGAGATCTCACGGGGGGGGCAGATACGCAGTATTTT. As protein: CSARDLTGGADTQYF.

This clonotype was detected only a few times. V usage is TRBV20-1 and J usage is TRBJ1-4, with 9 bases aligning to TRBD1. Germline CDR1 reads DFQATT; CDR2 reads SNEGSKA (reference sequence). CDR3 length: 15 residues. Trimming cost V 2 bases and J 4 bases; bases outside gene matches: 5. For the CDR3, the DNA is TGCAGTGCTAGAAAACAGGGGGCTCGTAATGAAAAACTGTTTTTT. Translating gives CSARKQGARNEKLFF.

This clonotype was seen more than once but under ten times. The DNA of the CDR3 is TGCAGTGCAGTCCTAGCGGGGGGGCTCAATGAGCAGTTCTTC. Its translation: CSAVLAGGLNEQFF. The rearrangement links TRBV20-1 to TRBJ2-1; 12 bases agree with TRBD2. This CDR3 region has 14 residues. Per germline, CDR1 DFQATT and CDR2 SNEGSKA (reference sequence). V lost 6 bases and J lost 6; bases outside the gene matches: 6.

With respect to this clonotype: An end of the junction does not agree with germline; a read error may underlie this. The chain recombines TRBV12-5 with TRBJ2-5; no definite D call. CDR3 size: 11 residues. Germline V gives CDR1 LGHNT, CDR2 FRNRAP. Here the CDR3 DNA reads TGCGCTAATGGTCTGAAAGAGACCCAGTACTTC. Amino acid sequence: CANGLKETQYF.

This clonotype turned up a few times. This chain uses TRBV29-1 with TRBJ1-2; D ambiguous. Germline values: CDR1 SQVTM, CDR2 ANQGSEA. The CDR3 totals 14 residues. The V gene lost 2 bases and the J gene lost 6 bases, with 16 bases spanning the gap. DNA of the CDR3: TGCAGCGTTGAACCGCCGGGCGGGCCTGATGGCTACACCTTC. This codes for CSVEPPGGPDGYTF.

V usage is TRBV30 and J usage is TRBJ1-5; no firm D call. Germline CDR1 is GTSNPN and CDR2 is SVGIG (reference sequence). The V and J ends lost 1 base and 0 bases respectively, with 13 bases between them. This CDR3 comprises 16 residues. The CDR3 DNA is TGTGCCTGGAGTGGGGTCGGAGGTTATAGCAATCAGCCCCAGCATTTT. Translation: CAWSGVGGYSNQPQHF.